A single T cell receptor (beta chain) is shown here with its context. This sample was included in a study of blood T cell repertoires in COVID-19. As for the study in general: The samples span acute and convalescent COVID-19 from the United States, Italy and Spain. From T cells, B-cell-depleted T cells, or PBMCs came the material, which was cDNA or gDNA.

CDR1 and CDR2 from the germline V gene are MDHEN and SYDVKM. CDR3 length: 12 residues. V shed 8 bases and J shed 0 bases, with 8 bases lying between them. Only in-frame clones appear in the TCRdb table, and some are missing; sequencing was by immunoSEQ multiplex PCR. The table has about 31,000 clones, roughly nine tenths seen once. The sample taken for sequencing was peripheral blood. This sequence originates from a human donor with active COVID-19. The donor label of this sample is uncertain. V is TRBV28 and J is TRBJ2-7; no definite D call. Written as DNA, the CDR3 is TGTGCCAGCTGCGGCACCTCCTACGAGCAGTACTTC. This gives the protein CASCGTSYEQYF.